This T cell receptor (beta chain) is from a study of CD8 T cells in ankylosing spondylitis. In making TCR beta libraries, quantitative 5'-RACE with molecular barcodes was used. TCRdb reprocessed the 5' RACE reads via MiXCR and lists one record per CDR3 protein. The sample shows about 140,000 distinct CDR3 sequences, roughly 6.6% of them seen only once. In this sample, this clonotype turned up a few times. Its target is unknown. Study-wide results and limits: Disease-linked clones were found to be CD8+ and relatively rare in peripheral blood. There was a TCR beta motif, made of eight highly homologous variants, that appeared characteristic of ankylosing spondylitis blood.

Germline assignment: CDR1 KGHSH and CDR2 LQKENI. Trimming took off 5 bases at V and 2 bases at J, with 9 bases between the two ends. CDR3 length equals 13 residues. The chain couples TRBV18 to TRBJ1-1, with D possibly TRBD1 on 6 matching bases. This receptor was identified in a female donor with ankylosing spondylitis or in good health (not recorded which). Sequencing was carried out using blood, either unsorted or a sorted T cell fraction (not recorded which). DNA for the CDR3: TGTGCCAGCTCAAGGGGGGAAAACACTGAAGCTTTCTTT. This gives the protein CASSRGENTEAFF.